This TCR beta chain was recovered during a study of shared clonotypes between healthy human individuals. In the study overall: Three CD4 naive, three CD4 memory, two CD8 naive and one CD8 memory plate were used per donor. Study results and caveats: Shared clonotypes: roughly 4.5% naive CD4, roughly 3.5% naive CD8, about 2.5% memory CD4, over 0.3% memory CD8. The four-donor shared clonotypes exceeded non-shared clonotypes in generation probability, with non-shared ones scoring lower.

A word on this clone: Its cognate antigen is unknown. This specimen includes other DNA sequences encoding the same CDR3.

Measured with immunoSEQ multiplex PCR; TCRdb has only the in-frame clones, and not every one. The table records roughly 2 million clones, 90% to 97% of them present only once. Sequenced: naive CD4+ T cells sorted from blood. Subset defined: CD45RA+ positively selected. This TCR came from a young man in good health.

CDR3: CAISQGENYGYTF. Here the CDR3 DNA reads TGTGCCATCTCCCAGGGAGAAAACTATGGCTACACCTTC. The V gene is TRBV10-3, the J gene TRBJ1-2; D possibly corresponds to TRBD1 (5 bases). This CDR3 is built from 13 residues. The germline CDR1 and CDR2 sequences are ENHRY and SYGVKD. With 8 bases removed from V and 2 bases from J, the gap between germline ends came to 12 bases.